This record concerns one T cell receptor (beta chain) sequence. The antigen is not known. The authors ran the assay at deep level. In the original workflow: Filtering differed for immunoSEQ, which gave only junction sequences without quality scores. Here immunoSEQ multiplex PCR was the method, and the copy in TCRdb shows in-frame clones only, minus some. V, J and clone size are taken as reported in that table, and D and trimming were inferred from the DNA itself. The data hold about 2.4 million clones, with approximately 93% observed a single time. The sample comes from a study of shared clonotypes between healthy human individuals. General study results and limits: Generation probability values for non-shared clonotypes were lower than those for clonotypes shared by all four donors.

CD4+ cells yielded CD45RA+ naive and CD45RA-negative memory subsets. This CDR3 comprises 15 residues. Trimming removed 6 bases at V and 7 bases at J, with 16 bases between. Germline V CDR1 and CDR2: SNHLY, FYNNEI. The sequenced material came from naive CD4+ T cells from PBMCs. Sample subset: CD45RA+ positively selected. The chain combines TRBV2 with TRBJ1-6, with D unclear. The source is a man aged 18 to 29 in good health. Some clones in this sample may be carry-over from other donors' samples. CDR3 DNA: TGTGCCAGCAGACCAGATGGGGTCTACAATTCACCCCTCCACTTT. Amino acid sequence: CASRPDGVYNSPLHF.